This T cell receptor beta chain was captured by sequencing in a study of blood T cell repertoires in COVID-19 (dated by TCRdb to 2018 to 2020). Background for the entire study: Samples from collaborators originated in the United States, Italy and Spain and spanned both the acute and convalescent phases of COVID-19. The prospective study material was composed of cDNA or gDNA derived from T cells, B-cell-depleted T cells, or PBMCs. Subjects who had been exposed to COVID-19, were actively infected with it, or had recovered from it provided the deeply sampled blood TCRbeta repertoires that made up the dataset. The repertoires were released in a freely available public database meant as a resource for research on the immune response to SARS-CoV-2. Samples were obtained from the ongoing ImmuneRACE study (first 160 participants) and from approximately 1,200 subjects provided by 6 global collaborators. A de-identified subject ID, COVID-19 status, age in years and sex were almost always included in the sample metadata. Where HLA class I and class II types were available, the types were taken from metadata supplied by the sample provider, not from assay-based typing.

V was cut back by 3 bases and J by 6 bases, leaving a gap of 15 bases between them. The germline V gene encodes CDR1 GTSNPN and CDR2 SVGIG (reference sequence). The CDR3 runs 14 amino acids, cysteine and phenylalanine included. Only the CDR3 region is kept as DNA, spanning 42 bases read in frame from base 1. Whole blood was collected in K2EDTA tubes by collaborating institutions according to the institutions' own protocols. For TCRbeta analysis, collaborators shipped samples as frozen whole blood, isolated PBMCs, or DNA extracted from either of those sample types. General findings and caveats noted by the study authors: The quantity of clinical and demographic metadata differed by source and by participant and was supplied without curation.

As concerns this clone: Its antigen is still unknown. No per-base quality is available; no much larger clone lies one base away.

TCRbeta CDR3 regions were amplified from genomic DNA using the immunoSEQ Assay, a bias-controlled multiplex PCR. In the paper's pipeline: The number of nucleated cells in each sample was estimated from the amplification of reference gene primers within the assay. To quantify the absolute abundance of each unique TCRbeta CDR3 rearrangement, sequence reads were collapsed and filtered. For each sample, productive Simpson clonality was calculated as the square root of Simpson's diversity index over productive rearrangements. In its TCRdb copy, this immuneACCESS table keeps in-frame sequences only and misses some clones. Where compared with another copy, unresolved V genes explain less than half of these, and the others have no known cause. V, J and clone size derive from that table, while D and trimming were established from the DNA sequence. The sample includes about 490,000 clones, with 80% to 90% observed a single time. Clones ranked in the top ten supply more than 3% of the sample.

Sequencing input: peripheral blood. The sequence is built from TRBV30 and TRBJ2-4; the D gene is perhaps TRBD1, on 6 matching bases. The sequence came from a human donor in a cohort sampled during active COVID-19. The CDR3 has the sequence CAWSQQGFRNIQYF. The nucleotide sequence reads as follows: TGTGCCTGGAGCCAACAGGGCTTCAGAAACATTCAGTACTTC.